This T cell receptor beta chain was captured by sequencing in a study of CD8 T cells in Susac syndrome. With random hexamers, reverse transcription was performed on about 0.5 to 1 ug of RNA. Via MiXCR, TCRdb re-called the immunoSEQ multiplex PCR reads, giving one row per CDR3 protein. The data contain 160,000 or so distinct CDR3 sequences, about 95% of them singletons. Looked up from germline, CDR1 is SGHTA and CDR2 is FQGNSA. The V and J ends lost 6 bases and 4 bases respectively, with 15 bases between them. This CDR3 is 14 amino acids long. This receptor was identified in a human donor with multiple sclerosis. This chain connects TRBV7-2 to TRBJ1-1; unclear D gene. Sequencing used CD8+ T cells from PBMCs. This CDR3 reads CASRNGATFTEAFF. The CDR3 bases are TGTGCCAGCAGAAACGGTGCGACCTTCACTGAAGCTTTCTTT.